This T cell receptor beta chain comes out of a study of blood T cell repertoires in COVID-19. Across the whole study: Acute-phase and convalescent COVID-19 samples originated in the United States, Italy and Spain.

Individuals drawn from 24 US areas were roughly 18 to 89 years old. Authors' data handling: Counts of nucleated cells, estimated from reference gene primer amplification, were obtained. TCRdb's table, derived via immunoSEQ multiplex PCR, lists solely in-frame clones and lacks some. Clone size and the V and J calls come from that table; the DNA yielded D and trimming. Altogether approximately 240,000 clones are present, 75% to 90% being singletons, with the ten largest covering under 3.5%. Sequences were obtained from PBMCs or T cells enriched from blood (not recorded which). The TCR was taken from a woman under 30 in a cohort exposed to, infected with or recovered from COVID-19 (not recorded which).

The CDR3 coding sequence is TGTGCCAGCAGCCCACATCTGGGAGTTTACGAGCAGTACTTC. Translating gives CASSPHLGVYEQYF. The chain links TRBV7-7 to TRBJ2-7, with D possibly being TRBD2 (5 bases). The length of the CDR3 is 14 residues. V was clipped by 5 bases and J by 4 bases, with 15 bases between them. The germline V gene has CDR1 SSHAT and CDR2 FNYEAQ (reference sequence).